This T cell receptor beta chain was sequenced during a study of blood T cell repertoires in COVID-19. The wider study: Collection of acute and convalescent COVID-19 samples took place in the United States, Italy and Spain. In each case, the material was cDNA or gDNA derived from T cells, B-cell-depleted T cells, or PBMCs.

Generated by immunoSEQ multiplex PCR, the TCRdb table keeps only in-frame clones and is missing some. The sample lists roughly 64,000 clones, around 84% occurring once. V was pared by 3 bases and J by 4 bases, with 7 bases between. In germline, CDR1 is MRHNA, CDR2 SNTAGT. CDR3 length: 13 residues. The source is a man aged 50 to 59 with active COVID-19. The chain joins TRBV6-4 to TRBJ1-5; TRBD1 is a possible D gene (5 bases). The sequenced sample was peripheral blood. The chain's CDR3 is CASSEQGNQPQHF. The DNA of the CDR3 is TGTGCCAGCAGTGAGCAGGGAAATCAGCCCCAGCATTTT.